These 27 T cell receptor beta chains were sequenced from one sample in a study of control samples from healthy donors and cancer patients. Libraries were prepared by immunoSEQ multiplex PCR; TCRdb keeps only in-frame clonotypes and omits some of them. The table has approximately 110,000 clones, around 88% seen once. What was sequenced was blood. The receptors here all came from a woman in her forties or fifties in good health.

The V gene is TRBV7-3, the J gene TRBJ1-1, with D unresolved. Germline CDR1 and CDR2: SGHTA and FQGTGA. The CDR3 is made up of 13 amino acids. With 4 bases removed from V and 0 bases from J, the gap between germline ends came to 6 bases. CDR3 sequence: CASSYSMNTEAFF. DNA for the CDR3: TGTGCCAGCAGCTATTCAATGAACACTGAAGCTTTCTTT. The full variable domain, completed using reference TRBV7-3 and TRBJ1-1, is GAGVSQTPSNKVTEKGKYVELRCDPISGHTALYWYRQSLGQGPEFLIYFQGTGAADDSGLPNDRFFAVRPEGSVSTLKIQRTERGDSAVYLCASSYSMNTEAFFGQGTRLTVV.

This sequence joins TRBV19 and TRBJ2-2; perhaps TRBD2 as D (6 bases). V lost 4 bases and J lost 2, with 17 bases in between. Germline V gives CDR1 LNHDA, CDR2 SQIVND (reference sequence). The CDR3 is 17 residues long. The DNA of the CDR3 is TGTGCCAGTAGTACATGGGTCGGGACTGTTAACACCGGGGAGCTGTTTTTT. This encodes CASSTWVGTVNTGELFF.

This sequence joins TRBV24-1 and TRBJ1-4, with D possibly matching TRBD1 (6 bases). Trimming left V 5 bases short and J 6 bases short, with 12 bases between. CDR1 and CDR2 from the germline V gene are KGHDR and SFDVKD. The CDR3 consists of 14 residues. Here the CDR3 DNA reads TGTGCCACCAGTGCCAGGGGTAGCGATGAAAAACTGTTTTTT. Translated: CATSARGSDEKLFF.

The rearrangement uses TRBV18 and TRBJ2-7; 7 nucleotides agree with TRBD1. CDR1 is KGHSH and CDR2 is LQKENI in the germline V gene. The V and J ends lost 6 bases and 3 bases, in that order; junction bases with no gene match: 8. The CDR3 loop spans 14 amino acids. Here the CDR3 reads CASSLRDRYYEQYF. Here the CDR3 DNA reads TGTGCCAGCTCCCTCCGGGACAGATACTACGAGCAGTACTTC.

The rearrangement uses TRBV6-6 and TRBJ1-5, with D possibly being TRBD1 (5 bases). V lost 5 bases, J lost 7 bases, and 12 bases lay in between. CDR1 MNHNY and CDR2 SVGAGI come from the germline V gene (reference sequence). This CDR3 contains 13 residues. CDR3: CASSQQGPQPQHF. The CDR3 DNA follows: TGTGCCAGCAGTCAGCAGGGACCACAGCCCCAGCATTTT.

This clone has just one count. CDR3 in DNA: TGCGCCAGCAGCTTGTCCGGGGGGGGCCTGAGAGAGACCCAGTACTTC. Its protein is CASSLSGGGLRETQYF. This chain uses TRBV5-1 with TRBJ2-5; 8 bases line up with TRBD2. From germline, CDR1 is SGHRS and CDR2 YFSETQ. This CDR3 region has 16 residues. Trimming at V came to 1 base and at J to 4 bases, leaving 9 bases not matched to a gene.

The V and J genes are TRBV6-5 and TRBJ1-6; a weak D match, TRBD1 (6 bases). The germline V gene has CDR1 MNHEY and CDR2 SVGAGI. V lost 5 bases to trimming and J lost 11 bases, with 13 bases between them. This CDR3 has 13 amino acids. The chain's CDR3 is CASSLMRGAPLHF. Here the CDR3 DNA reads TGTGCCAGCAGTCTAATGAGGGGGGCACCCCTCCACTTT.

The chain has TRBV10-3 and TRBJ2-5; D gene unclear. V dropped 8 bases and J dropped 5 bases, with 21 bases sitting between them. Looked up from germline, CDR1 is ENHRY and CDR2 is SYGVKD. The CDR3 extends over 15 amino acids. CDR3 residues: CAISAGESMAETQYF. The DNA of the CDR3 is TGTGCCATCTCCGCCGGCGAGTCGATGGCGGAGACCCAGTACTTC.

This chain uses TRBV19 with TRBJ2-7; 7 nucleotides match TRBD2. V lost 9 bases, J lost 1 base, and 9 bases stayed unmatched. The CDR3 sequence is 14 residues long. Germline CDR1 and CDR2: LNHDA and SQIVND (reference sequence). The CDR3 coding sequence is TGTGCCAGCAGCCCTAGCGGATTGTCCTACGAGCAGTACTTC. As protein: CASSPSGLSYEQYF. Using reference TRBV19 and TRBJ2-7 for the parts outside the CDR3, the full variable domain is DGGITQSPKYLFRKEGQNVTLSCEQNLNHDAMYWYRQDPGQGLRLIYYSQIVNDFQKGDIAEGYSVSREKKESFPLTVTSAQKNPTAFYLCASSPSGLSYEQYFGPGTRLTVT.

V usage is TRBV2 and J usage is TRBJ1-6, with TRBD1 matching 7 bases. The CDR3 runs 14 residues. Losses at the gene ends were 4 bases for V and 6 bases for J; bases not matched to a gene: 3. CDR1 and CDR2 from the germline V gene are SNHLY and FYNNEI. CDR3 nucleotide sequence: TGTGCCAGCAGTGGGACAGGTCCTAATTCACCCCTCCACTTT. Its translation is CASSGTGPNSPLHF. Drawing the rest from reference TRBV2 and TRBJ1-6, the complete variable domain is EPEVTQTPSHQVTQMGQEVILRCVPISNHLYFYWYRQILGQKVEFLVSFYNNEISEKSEIFDDQFSVERPDGSNFTLKIRSTKLEDSAMYFCASSGTGPNSPLHFGNGTRLTVT.

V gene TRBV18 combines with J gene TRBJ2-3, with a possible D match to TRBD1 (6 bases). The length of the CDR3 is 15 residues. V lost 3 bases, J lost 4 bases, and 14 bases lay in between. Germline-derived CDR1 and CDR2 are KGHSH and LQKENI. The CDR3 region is CASSPQQGTADTQYF. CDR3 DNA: TGTGCCAGCTCACCTCAACAGGGAACGGCAGATACGCAGTATTTT.

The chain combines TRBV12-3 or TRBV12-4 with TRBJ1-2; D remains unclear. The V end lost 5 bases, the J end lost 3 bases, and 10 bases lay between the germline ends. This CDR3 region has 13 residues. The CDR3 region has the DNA TGTGCCAGCAGTGGTATGTTTTACTATGGCTACACCTTC. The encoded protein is CASSGMFYYGYTF.

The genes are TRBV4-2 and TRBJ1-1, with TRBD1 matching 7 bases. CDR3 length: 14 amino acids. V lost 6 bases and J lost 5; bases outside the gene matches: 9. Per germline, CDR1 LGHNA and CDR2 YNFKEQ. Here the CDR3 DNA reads TGTGCCAGCAGTCTAGGGGGCGTAAAAACTGAAGCTTTCTTT. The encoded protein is CASSLGGVKTEAFF.

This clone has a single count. The CDR3 sequence: CASRDGGGQETQYF. CDR3 nucleotide sequence: TGCGCCAGCAGGGATGGGGGCGGACAAGAGACCCAGTACTTC. The chain is built from TRBV5-1 and TRBJ2-5, with D tentatively TRBD1 (6 bases). CDR1 and CDR2 from the germline V gene are SGHRS and YFSETQ. V lost 5 bases to trimming and J lost 2 bases, with 13 bases between them. The CDR3 loop spans 14 amino acids.

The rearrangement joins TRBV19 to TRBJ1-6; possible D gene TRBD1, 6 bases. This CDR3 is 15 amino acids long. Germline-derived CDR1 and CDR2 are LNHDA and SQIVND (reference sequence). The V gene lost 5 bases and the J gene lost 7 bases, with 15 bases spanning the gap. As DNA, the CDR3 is TGTGCCAGTAGTGTTCAGCAGGGGTTAAATTCACCCCTCCACTTT. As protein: CASSVQQGLNSPLHF.

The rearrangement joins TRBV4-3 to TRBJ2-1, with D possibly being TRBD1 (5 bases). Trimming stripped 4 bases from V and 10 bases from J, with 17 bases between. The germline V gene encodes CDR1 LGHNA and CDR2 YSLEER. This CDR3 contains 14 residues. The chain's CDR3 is CASSRQGSGSEQFF. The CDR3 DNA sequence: TGCGCCAGCAGCCGCCAGGGATCCGGTTCGGAGCAGTTCTTC.

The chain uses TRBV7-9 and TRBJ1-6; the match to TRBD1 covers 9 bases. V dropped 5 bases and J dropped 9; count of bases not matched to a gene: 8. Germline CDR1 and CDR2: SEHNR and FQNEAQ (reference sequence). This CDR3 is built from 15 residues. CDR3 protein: CASSPLATGGSPLHF. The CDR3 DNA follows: TGTGCCAGCAGCCCCTTGGCGACAGGGGGTTCACCCCTCCACTTT.

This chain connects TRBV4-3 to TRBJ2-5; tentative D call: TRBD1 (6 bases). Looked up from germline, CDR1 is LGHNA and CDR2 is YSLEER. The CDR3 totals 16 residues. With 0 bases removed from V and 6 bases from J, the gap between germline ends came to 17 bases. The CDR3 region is CASSQDLQGILKTQYF. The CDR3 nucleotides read TGCGCCAGCAGCCAAGATCTACAGGGTATATTAAAGACCCAGTACTTC.

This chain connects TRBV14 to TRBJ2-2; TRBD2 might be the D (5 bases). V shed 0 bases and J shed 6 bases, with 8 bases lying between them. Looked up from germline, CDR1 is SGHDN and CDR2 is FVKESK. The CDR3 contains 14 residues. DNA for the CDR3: TGTGCCAGCAGCCAAGAACTAGTGGCCGGGGAGCTGTTTTTT. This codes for CASSQELVAGELFF.

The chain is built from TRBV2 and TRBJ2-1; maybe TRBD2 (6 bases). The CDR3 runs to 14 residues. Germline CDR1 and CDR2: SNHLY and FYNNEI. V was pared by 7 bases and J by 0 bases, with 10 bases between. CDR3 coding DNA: TGTGCCAGCAAGGTCGGGAGCTCCTACAATGAGCAGTTCTTC. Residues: CASKVGSSYNEQFF.

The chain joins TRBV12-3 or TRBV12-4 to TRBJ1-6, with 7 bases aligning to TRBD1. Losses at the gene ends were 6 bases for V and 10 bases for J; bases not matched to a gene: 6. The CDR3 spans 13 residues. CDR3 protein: CASRRDRVSPLHF. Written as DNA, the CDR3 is TGTGCCAGCAGACGGGACAGAGTGTCACCCCTCCACTTT.

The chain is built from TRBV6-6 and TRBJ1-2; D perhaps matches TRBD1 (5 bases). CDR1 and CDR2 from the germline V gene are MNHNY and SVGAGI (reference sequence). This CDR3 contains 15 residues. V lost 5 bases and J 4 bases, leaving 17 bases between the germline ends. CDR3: CASSEGTPAVYGYTF. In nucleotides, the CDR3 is TGTGCCAGCAGTGAGGGGACTCCGGCGGTCTATGGCTACACCTTC.

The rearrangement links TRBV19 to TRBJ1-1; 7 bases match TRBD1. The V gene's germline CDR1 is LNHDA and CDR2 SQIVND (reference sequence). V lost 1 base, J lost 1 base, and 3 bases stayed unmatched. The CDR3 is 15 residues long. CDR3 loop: CASSIVEGANTEAFF. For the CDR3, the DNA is TGTGCCAGTAGTATAGTGGAGGGGGCGAACACTGAAGCTTTCTTT. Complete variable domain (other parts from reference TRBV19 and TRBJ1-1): DGGITQSPKYLFRKEGQNVTLSCEQNLNHDAMYWYRQDPGQGLRLIYYSQIVNDFQKGDIAEGYSVSREKKESFPLTVTSAQKNPTAFYLCASSIVEGANTEAFFGQGTRLTVV.

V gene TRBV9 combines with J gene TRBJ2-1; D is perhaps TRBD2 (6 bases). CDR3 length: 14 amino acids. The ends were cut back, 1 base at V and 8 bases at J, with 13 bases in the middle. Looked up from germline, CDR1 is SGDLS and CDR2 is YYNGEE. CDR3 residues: CASSVHGGKDEQFF. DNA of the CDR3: TGTGCCAGCAGCGTACATGGCGGGAAGGATGAGCAGTTCTTC.

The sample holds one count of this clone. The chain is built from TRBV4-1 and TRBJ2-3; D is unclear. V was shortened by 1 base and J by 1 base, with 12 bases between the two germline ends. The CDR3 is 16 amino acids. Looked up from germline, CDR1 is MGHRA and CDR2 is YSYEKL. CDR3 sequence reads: CASSQGSTTRTDTQYF. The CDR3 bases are TGCGCCAGCAGCCAAGGGTCAACCACTCGCACAGATACGCAGTATTTT.

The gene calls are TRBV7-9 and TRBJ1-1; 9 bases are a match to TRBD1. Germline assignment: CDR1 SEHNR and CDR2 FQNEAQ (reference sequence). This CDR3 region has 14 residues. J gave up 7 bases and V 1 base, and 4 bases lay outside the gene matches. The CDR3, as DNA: TGTGCCAGCAGCTTAGAGGGACAGGGTTATGAAGCTTTCTTT. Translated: CASSLEGQGYEAFF.

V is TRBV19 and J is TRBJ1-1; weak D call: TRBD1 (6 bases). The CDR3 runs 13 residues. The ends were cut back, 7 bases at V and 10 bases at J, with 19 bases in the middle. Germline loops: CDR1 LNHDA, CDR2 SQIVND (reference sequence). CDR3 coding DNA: TGTGCCAGTAAAGTCGGGGGCGATATTGGAGCTTTCTTT. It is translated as CASKVGGDIGAFF. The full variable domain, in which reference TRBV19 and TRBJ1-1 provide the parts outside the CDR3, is DGGITQSPKYLFRKEGQNVTLSCEQNLNHDAMYWYRQDPGQGLRLIYYSQIVNDFQKGDIAEGYSVSREKKESFPLTVTSAQKNPTAFYLCASKVGGDIGAFFGQGTRLTVV.